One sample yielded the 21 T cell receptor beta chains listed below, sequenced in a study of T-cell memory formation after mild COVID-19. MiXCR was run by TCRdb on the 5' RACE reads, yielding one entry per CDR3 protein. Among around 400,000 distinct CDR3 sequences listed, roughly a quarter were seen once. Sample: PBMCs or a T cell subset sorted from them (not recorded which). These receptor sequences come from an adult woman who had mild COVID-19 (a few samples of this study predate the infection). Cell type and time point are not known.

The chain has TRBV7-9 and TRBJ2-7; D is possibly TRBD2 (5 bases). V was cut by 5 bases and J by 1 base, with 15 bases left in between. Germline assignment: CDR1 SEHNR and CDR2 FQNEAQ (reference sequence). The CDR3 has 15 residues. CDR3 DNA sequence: TGTGCCAGCAGCCCCGAGCCAGGCGGGTCCTACGAGCAGTACTTC. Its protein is CASSPEPGGSYEQYF. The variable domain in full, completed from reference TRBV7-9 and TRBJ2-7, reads DTGVSQNPRHKITKRGQNVTFRCDPISEHNRLYWYRQTLGQGPEFLTYFQNEAQLEKSRLLSDRFSAERPKGSFSTLEIQRTEQGDSAMYLCASSPEPGGSYEQYFGPGTRLTVT.

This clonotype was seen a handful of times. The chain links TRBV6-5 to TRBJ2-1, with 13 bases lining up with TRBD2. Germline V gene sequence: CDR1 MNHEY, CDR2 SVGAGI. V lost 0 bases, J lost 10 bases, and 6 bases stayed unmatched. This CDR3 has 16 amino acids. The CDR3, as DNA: TGTGCCAGCAGTTACTCCGGGACTAGCGGGAATTGGGAGCAGTTCTTC. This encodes CASSYSGTSGNWEQFF.

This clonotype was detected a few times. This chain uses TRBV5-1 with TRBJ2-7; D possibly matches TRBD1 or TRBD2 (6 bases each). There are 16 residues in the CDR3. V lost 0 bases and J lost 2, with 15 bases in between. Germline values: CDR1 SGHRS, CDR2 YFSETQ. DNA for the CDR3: TGCGCCAGCAGCTTGGGGCCCGAGGGGGGAACCTACGAGCAGTACTTC. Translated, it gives CASSLGPEGGTYEQYF.

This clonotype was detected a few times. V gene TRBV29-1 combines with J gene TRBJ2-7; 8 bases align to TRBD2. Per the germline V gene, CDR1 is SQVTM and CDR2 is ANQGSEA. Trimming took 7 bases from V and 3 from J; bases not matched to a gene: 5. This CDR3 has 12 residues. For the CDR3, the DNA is TGCAGCGCTACGAGCGGGAGCTACGAGCAGTACTTC. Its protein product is CSATSGSYEQYF.

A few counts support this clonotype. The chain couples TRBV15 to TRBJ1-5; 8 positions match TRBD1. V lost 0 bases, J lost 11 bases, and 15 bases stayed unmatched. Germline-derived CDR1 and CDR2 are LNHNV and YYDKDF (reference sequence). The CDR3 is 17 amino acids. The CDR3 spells CATSRDRGQDPGRTQHF. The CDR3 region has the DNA TGTGCCACCAGCAGAGATCGGGGACAGGACCCAGGGAGGACCCAGCATTTT.

In DNA, the CDR3 is TGTGCCAGCAGTTTATTTTTTGTGGGACCCAACTACGAGCAGTACTTC. It codes for CASSLFFVGPNYEQYF. The chain couples TRBV12-3 or TRBV12-4 to TRBJ2-7; D may match TRBD1 or TRBD2 (5 bases each). Trimming removed 2 bases at V and 3 bases at J, with 17 bases between. The CDR3 spans 16 residues.

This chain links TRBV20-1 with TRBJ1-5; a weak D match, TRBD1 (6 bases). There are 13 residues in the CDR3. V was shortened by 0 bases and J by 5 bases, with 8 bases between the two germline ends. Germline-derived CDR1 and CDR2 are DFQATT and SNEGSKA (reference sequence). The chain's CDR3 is CSARDRGDQPQHF. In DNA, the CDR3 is TGCAGTGCTAGAGACAGGGGTGATCAGCCCCAGCATTTT.

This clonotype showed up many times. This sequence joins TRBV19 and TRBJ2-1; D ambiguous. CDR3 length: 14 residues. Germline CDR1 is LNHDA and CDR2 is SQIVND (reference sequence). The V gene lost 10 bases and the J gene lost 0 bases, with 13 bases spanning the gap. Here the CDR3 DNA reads TGTGCCACCGGGTCCCATAGCTCCTACAATGAGCAGTTCTTC. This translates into CATGSHSSYNEQFF.

Written as DNA, the CDR3 is TGTGCCAGCAGCTTAGGTCCGGACCTCACCTACGAGCAGTACTTC. This translates into CASSLGPDLTYEQYF. This chain links TRBV7-2 with TRBJ2-7; D gene uncertain. CDR1 and CDR2 from the germline V gene are SGHTA and FQGNSA. V was clipped by 1 base and J by 2 bases, with 12 bases between them. This CDR3 comprises 15 residues.

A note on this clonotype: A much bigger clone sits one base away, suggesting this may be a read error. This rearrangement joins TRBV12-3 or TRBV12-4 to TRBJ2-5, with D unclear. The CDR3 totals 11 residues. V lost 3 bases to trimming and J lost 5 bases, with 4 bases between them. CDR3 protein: CASSFMETQYF. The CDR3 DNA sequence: TGTGCCAGCAGTTTTATGGAGACCCAGTACTTC.

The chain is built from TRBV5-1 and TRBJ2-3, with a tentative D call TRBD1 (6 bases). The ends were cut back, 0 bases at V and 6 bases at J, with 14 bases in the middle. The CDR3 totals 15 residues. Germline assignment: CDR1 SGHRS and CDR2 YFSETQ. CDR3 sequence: CASSLGDISTDTQYF. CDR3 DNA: TGCGCCAGCAGCTTGGGGGACATCTCGACGGATACGCAGTATTTT.

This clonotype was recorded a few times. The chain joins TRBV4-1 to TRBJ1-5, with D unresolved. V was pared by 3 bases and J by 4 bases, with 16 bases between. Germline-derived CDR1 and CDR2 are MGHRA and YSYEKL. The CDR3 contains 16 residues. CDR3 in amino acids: CASSQVVGQFNQPQHF. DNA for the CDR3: TGCGCCAGCAGCCAGGTGGTGGGTCAGTTTAATCAGCCCCAGCATTTT.

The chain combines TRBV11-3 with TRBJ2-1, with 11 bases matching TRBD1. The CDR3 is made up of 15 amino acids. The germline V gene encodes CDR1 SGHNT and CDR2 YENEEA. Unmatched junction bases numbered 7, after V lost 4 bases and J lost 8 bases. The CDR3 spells CASSYRTGGNDEQFF. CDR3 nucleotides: TGTGCCAGCAGCTACCGGACAGGGGGCAACGATGAGCAGTTCTTC.

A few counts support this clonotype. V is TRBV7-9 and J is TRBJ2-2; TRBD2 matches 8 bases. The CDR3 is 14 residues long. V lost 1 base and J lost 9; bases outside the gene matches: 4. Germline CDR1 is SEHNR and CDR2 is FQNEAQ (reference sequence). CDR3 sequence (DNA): TGTGCCAGCAGCTTAGACGGGGGGGCCCGGGAGCTGTTTTTT. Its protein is CASSLDGGARELFF.

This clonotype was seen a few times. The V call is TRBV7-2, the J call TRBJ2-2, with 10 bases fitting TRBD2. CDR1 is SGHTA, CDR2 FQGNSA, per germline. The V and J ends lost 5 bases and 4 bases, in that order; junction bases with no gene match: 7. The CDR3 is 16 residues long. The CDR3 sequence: CASSTLAGASTGELFF. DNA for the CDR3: TGTGCCAGCAGCACTCTAGCGGGAGCGAGCACCGGGGAGCTGTTTTTT.

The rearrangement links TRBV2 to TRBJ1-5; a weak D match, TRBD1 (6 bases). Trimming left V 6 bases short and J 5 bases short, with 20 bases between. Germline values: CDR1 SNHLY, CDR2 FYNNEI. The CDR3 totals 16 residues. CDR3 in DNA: TGTGCCAGCAGGAGGGGTGGGGGCCCCAGGGATCAGCCCCAGCATTTT. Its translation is CASRRGGGPRDQPQHF.

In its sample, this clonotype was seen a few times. CDR3 protein: CASSVVLRLWTGIPNEKLFF. The DNA for the CDR3 is TGTGCCAGCAGCGTAGTACTCCGATTGTGGACAGGGATCCCTAATGAAAAACTGTTTTTT. The chain has TRBV9 and TRBJ1-4; 8 bases fit TRBD1. Germline V gene data show CDR1 as SGDLS and CDR2 as YYNGEE. The CDR3 totals 20 residues. J lost 3 bases, V lost 0 bases, and 16 bases had no gene match.

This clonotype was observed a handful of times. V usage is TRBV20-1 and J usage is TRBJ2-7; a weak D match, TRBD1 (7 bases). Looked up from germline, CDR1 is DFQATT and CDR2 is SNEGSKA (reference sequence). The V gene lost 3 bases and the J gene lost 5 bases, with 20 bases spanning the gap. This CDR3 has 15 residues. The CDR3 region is CSASQRAGGNHEQYF. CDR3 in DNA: TGCAGTGCTAGCCAACGGGCAGGGGGGAACCACGAGCAGTACTTC.

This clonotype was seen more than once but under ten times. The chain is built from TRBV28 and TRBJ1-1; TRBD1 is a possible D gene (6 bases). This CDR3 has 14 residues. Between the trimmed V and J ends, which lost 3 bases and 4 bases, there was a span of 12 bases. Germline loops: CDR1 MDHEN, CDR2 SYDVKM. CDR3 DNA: TGTGCCAGCAGTTTCGGGGGGCGGATCACTGAAGCTTTCTTT. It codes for CASSFGGRITEAFF.

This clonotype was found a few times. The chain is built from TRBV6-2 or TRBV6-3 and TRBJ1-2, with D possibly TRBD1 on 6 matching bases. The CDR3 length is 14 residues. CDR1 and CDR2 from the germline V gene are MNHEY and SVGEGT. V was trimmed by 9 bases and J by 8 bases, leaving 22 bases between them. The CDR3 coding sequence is TGTGCCAGTAATCGGAATGTACAGGGAGGCGGCTACACCTTC. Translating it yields CASNRNVQGGGYTF.

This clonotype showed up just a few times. This CDR3 is CASSVGGGQTYEQYF. The DNA for the CDR3 is TGTGCCAGCAGCGTAGGGGGGGGACAGACCTACGAGCAGTACTTC. V gene TRBV9 combines with J gene TRBJ2-7; either TRBD1 or TRBD2 may supply D (7 bases each). This CDR3 is built from 15 residues. Per germline, CDR1 SGDLS and CDR2 YYNGEE. Deletions cut 0 bases from V and 2 bases from J, with 12 bases between.